The entry that follows covers one TCR beta chain sequence. The antigen remains unidentified. At the Johns Hopkins FTIC core, DNA taken from cultured CD4+ T cells was sequenced by way of the Oncomine TCR Beta short-read assay. The source of extracted genomic DNA was cultured CD4+ T cells. One entry per CDR3 protein results from TCRdb running MiXCR on the PCR reads. This sample has over 10,000 distinct CDR3 sequences, with about 72% found just once. The data belong to a study of vaccination and CD4 T cells after COVID-19. Overall study context: Every culture used as a control got a CEFX pool, an HIV-1 Nef pool, or no peptide.

As to treatment: approximately 9-day PBMC culture with coronavirus spike peptide pools or control peptides (ViraFEST assay). First, ViraFEST expanded antigen-specific T cells with peptide pools, and next it sequenced the TCRs. Trimming at V came to 3 bases and at J to 7 bases, leaving 10 bases not matched to a gene. There are 16 residues in the CDR3. Germline assignment: CDR1 MNHEY and CDR2 SMNVEV (reference sequence). General study points: Only after vaccination were a median approximately 88% of convalescents' reactive clones seen.

The TCR originated in a human donor who had recovered from COVID-19. This chain links TRBV27 with TRBJ2-1; 9 nucleotides agree with TRBD2. Sample: CD4+ T cells from blood, cultured in vitro. The DNA of the CDR3 is TGTGCCAGCAGTTTCTTGGTAGCGGGAGTGGGGAATGAGCAGTTCTTC. Protein: CASSFLVAGVGNEQFF.